A single sample is the source of the 6 T cell receptor beta chains below, sequenced in a study of T cells in women clearing cervical HPV infection. The method was immunoSEQ multiplex PCR; TCRdb's version includes in-frame clones alone and lacks a portion of them. The listing records some 20,000 clones. The material sequenced was blood buffy coat. The source of these receptors is a woman aged 18 to 75 with a cervical HPV16 infection that either progressed to CIN3+ or cleared (not recorded which).

A note on this clone: The read terminates 3 residues before the CDR3 end, so the remaining end is supplied by the germline J gene. This chain connects TRBV2 to TRBJ2-5; TRBD2 might be the D (6 bases). With 10 bases removed from V and 6 bases from J, the gap between germline ends came to 24 bases. The CDR3 is made up of 15 amino acids. Germline values: CDR1 SNHLY, CDR2 FYNNEI. CDR3 DNA (partial): TGTGCCACCGAGGCGGGGCGGGGAAGTGGAAAGACC. Protein: CATEAGRGSGKT. The full CDR3 sequence reads CATEAGRGSGKTQYF.

Worth noting for this clone: The observed sequence ends 3 residues before the CDR3 terminus, with the missing tail filled in from the germline J gene. The chain carries TRBV7-2 and TRBJ2-4; tentatively, D is TRBD2 (6 bases). Germline CDR1 is SGHTA and CDR2 is FQGNSA. The CDR3 sequence is 14 residues long. CDR3 bases read: TGTGCCAGCAGCTTAGCTCAGGGAGGCTATGGT. Translation: CASSLAQGGYG. The full CDR3 protein reads CASSLAQGGYGQYF.

For this clone: The sequenced fragment ends 3 residues before the CDR3 boundary, so the rest is inferred from the germline J gene. The rearrangement links TRBV20-1 to TRBJ2-5; TRBD2 aligns across 16 bases. V lost 5 bases to trimming and J lost 7 bases; unmatched junction nucleotides: 7. The germline V gene has CDR1 DFQATT and CDR2 SNEGSKA (reference sequence). The CDR3 runs to 15 residues. CDR3 in amino acids: CSASGTSGGDGTQYF. The sequenced part of the CDR3 DNA is TGCAGTGCTTCCGGGACTAGCGGGGGGGACGGGACC.

On this clone: Read coverage stops 3 residues before the CDR3 terminus; the germline J gene supplies the remainder. This chain joins TRBV7-3 and TRBJ2-5; a possible D gene is TRBD1 (5 bases). V lost 1 base, J lost 5 bases, and 11 bases lay in between. The CDR3 extends over 14 amino acids. Germline V gene data show CDR1 as SGHTA and CDR2 as FQGTGA. The DNA read from the CDR3 is TGTGCCAGCAGCTTAAGGGGCCCAGGGGAGACC. This codes for CASSLRGPGET. The whole CDR3 reads CASSLRGPGETQYF.

A note on this clone: The read falls 3 residues short of the CDR3 end, and the missing part is taken from the germline J gene. The chain recombines TRBV13 with TRBJ1-2; 8 bases agree with TRBD1. The germline V gene has CDR1 PRHDT and CDR2 FYEKMQ (reference sequence). The CDR3 loop spans 14 amino acids. J lost 4 bases, V lost 4 bases, and 5 bases had no gene match. CDR3 sequence reads: CASSSDRGSYGYTF. CDR3 bases read: TGTGCCAGCAGCTCAGACAGGGGTAGCTATGGC.

Notes on this clone: The CDR3 end is not reached by the read, which stops 3 residues before it; the germline J gene fills it in. The chain joins TRBV11-2 to TRBJ1-2; a weak D match, TRBD1 (5 bases). V was pared by 0 bases and J by 4 bases, with 9 bases between. There are 14 residues in the CDR3. CDR1 and CDR2 (germline): SGHAT, FQNNGV. CDR3 in amino acids: CASSLDRASYGYTF. CDR3 bases read: TGTGCCAGCAGCTTAGACAGGGCTAGCTATGGC.